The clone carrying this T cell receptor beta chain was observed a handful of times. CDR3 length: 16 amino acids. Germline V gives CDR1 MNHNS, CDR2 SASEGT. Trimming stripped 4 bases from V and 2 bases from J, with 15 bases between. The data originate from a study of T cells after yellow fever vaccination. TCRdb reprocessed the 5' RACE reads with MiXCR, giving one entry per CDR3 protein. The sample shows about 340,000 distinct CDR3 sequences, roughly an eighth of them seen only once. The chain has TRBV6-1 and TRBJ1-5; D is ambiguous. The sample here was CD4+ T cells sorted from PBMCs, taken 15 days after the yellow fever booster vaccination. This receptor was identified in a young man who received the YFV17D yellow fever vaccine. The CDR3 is CASSGRATSGNQPQHF. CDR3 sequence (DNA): TGTGCCAGCAGTGGCCGAGCGACTTCGGGCAATCAGCCCCAGCATTTT.